This T cell receptor (beta chain) is drawn from a study of technical replicates of blood from a handful of donors. V gave up 1 base and J gave up 2 bases, with 9 bases separating them. The CDR3 sequence is 14 residues long. CDR1 is MNHNY and CDR2 is SVGAGI in the germline V gene (reference sequence). Assay: immunoSEQ multiplex PCR; the TCRdb copy retains only in-frame clones and omits some. Here the sample spans tens of thousands of clones, 85% to 95% being singletons. The receptor was derived from a human donor in good health. The V call is TRBV6-6, the J call TRBJ2-7; D uncertain. Material: T cells isolated from PBMCs. The DNA for the CDR3 is TGTGCCAGCAGTTACTTTACTCCTGCCTACGAGCAGTACTTC. Translating it yields CASSYFTPAYEQYF.